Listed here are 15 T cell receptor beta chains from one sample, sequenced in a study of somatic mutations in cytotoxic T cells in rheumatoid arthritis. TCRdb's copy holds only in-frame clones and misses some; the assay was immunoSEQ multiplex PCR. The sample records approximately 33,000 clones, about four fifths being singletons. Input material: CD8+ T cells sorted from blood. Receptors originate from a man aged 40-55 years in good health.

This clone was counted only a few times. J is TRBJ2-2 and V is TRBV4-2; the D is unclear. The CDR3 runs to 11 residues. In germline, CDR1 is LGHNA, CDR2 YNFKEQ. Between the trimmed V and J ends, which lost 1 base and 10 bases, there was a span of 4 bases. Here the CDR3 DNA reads TGTGCCAGCAGCCAAGCTGAGGAGCTGTTTTTT. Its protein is CASSQAEELFF.

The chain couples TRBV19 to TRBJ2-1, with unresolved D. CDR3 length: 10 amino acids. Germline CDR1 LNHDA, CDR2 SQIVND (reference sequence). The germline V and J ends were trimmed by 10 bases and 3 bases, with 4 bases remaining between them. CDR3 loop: CATYYNEQFF. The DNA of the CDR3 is TGTGCCACCTACTACAATGAGCAGTTCTTC.

Here the CDR3 reads CATSRDTASYEQYF. The CDR3 nucleotides read TGTGCCACCAGCAGAGATACAGCCTCCTACGAGCAGTACTTC. This chain connects TRBV15 to TRBJ2-7; no definite D call. Germline CDR1 LNHNV, CDR2 YYDKDF (reference sequence). V lost 0 bases and J lost 0, with 6 bases in between. CDR3 length: 14 residues.

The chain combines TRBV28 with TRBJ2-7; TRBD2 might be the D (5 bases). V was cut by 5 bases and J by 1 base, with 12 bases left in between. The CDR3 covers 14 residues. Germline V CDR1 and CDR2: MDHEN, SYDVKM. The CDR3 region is CASSLGLGSYEQYF. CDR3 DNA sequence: TGTGCCAGCAGTCTTGGACTTGGGTCCTACGAGCAGTACTTC. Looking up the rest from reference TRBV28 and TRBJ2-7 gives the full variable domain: DVKVTQSSRYLVKRTGEKVFLECVQDMDHENMFWYRQDPGLGLRLIYFSYDVKMKEKGDIPEGYSVSREKKERFSLILESASTNQTSMYLCASSLGLGSYEQYFGPGTRLTVT.

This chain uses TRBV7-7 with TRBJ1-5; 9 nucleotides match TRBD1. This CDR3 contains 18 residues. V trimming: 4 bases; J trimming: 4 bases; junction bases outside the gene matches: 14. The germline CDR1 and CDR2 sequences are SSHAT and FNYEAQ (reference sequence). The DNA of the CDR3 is TGTGCCAGCAGCTCAAGGACGACAGGGGGTTATCAAAATCAGCCCCAGCATTTT. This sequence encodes CASSSRTTGGYQNQPQHF.

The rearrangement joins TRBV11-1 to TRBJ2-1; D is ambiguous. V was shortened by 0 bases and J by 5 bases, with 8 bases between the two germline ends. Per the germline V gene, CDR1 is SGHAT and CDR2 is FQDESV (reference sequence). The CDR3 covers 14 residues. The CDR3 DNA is TGTGCCAGCAGCTTAGCAGGCCCCAACAATGAGCAGTTCTTC. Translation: CASSLAGPNNEQFF.

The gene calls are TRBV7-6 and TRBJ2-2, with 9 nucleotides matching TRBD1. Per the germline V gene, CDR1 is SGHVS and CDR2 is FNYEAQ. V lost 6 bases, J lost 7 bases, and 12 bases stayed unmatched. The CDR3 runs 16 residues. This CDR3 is CASRNRDRAYGGELFF. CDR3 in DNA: TGTGCCAGCAGAAACCGGGACAGGGCGTACGGCGGGGAGCTGTTTTTT.

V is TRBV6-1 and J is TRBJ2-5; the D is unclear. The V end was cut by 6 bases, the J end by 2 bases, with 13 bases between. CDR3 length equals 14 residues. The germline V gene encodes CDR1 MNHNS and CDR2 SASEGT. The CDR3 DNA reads TGTGCCAGCAGGATACAAGTTGGGCAAGAGACCCAGTACTTC. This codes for CASRIQVGQETQYF.

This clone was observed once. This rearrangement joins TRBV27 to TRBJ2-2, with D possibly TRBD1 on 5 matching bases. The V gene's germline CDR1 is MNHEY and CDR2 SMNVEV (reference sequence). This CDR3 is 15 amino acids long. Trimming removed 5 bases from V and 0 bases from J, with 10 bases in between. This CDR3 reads CASSALGPNTGELFF. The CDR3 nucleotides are TGTGCCAGCAGTGCCCTGGGGCCGAACACCGGGGAGCTGTTTTTT.

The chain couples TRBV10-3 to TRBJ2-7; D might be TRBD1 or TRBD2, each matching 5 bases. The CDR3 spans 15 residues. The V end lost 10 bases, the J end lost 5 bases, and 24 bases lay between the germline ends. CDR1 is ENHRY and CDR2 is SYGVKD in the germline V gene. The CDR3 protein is CATRPPGTSVNEQYF. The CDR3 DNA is TGTGCCACCCGACCCCCCGGGACGTCCGTCAACGAGCAGTACTTC.

The CDR3 loop reads CASSLPGEWTEAFF. CDR3 in DNA: TGTGCCAGCAGCTTACCAGGGGAGTGGACTGAAGCTTTCTTT. The J gene is TRBJ1-1, the V gene TRBV7-9; D perhaps matches TRBD1 (6 bases). V was cut by 2 bases and J by 5 bases, with 12 bases left in between. The length of the CDR3 is 14 residues. In germline, CDR1 is SEHNR, CDR2 FQNEAQ (reference sequence).

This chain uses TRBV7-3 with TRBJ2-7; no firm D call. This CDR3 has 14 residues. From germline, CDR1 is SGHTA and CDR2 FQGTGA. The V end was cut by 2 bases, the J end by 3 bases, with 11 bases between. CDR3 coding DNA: TGTGCCAGCAGCTTAGGCCCTTCGGGCTACGAGCAGTACTTC. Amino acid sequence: CASSLGPSGYEQYF.

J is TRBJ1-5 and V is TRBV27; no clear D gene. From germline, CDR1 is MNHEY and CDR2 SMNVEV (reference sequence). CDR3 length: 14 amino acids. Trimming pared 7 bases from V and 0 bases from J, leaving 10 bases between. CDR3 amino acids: CASMLAGSNQPQHF. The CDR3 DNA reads TGTGCCAGCATGTTAGCAGGTAGCAATCAGCCCCAGCATTTT.

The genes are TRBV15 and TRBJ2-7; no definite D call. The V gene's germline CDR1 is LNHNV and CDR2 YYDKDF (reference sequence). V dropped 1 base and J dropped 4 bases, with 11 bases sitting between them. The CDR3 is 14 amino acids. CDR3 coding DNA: TGTGCCACCAGCAGAGGACGACCTCTTTACGAGCAGTACTTC. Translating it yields CATSRGRPLYEQYF.

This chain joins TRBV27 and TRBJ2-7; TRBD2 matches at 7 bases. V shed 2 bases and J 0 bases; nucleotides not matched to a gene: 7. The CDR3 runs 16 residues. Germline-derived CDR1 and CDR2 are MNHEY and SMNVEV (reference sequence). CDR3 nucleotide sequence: TGTGCCAGCAGTTTAGGGAGCGGGGCGTTCTCCTACGAGCAGTACTTC. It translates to CASSLGSGAFSYEQYF.